The 20 T cell receptor beta chains presented below share a single source sample, sequenced in a study of OX40 agonist ivuxolimab in advanced cancers. Assay: immunoSEQ multiplex PCR; the TCRdb copy retains only in-frame clones and omits some. The repertoire consists of about 58,000 clones, with approximately 91% occurring once and the leading ten covering 0.76%. Sequencing used CD4+ or CD8+ T cells sorted from blood, obtained in a trial of the OX40 agonist ivuxolimab. These receptors were obtained from an adult with an advanced solid tumor such as melanoma, head and neck, liver or kidney cancer.

This clone was seen only once. The genes are TRBV6-6 and TRBJ1-1, with D unresolved. The V and J ends lost 6 bases and 5 bases respectively, with 13 bases between them. The CDR3 runs to 13 residues. Germline V CDR1 and CDR2: MNHNY, SVGAGI (reference sequence). The CDR3 spells CASSPVLETEAFF. The CDR3 DNA sequence: TGTGCCAGCAGCCCCGTTTTGGAAACTGAAGCTTTCTTT.

The chain is built from TRBV30 and TRBJ2-7; D may match TRBD1 or TRBD2 (5 bases each). Trimming removed 0 bases from V and 1 base from J, with 13 bases in between. The CDR3 sequence is 15 residues long. Germline lookup yields CDR1 GTSNPN and CDR2 SVGIG (reference sequence). The CDR3 region has the DNA TGTGCCTGGAGTGTACGGGGACGGTCTTCCTACGAGCAGTACTTC. It yields the protein CAWSVRGRSSYEQYF.

The gene calls are TRBV18 and TRBJ1-3; no firm D call. CDR1 is KGHSH and CDR2 is LQKENI in the germline V gene. V lost 3 bases and J 0 bases, leaving 9 bases between the germline ends. This CDR3 is built from 15 residues. In DNA, the CDR3 is TGTGCCAGCTCACCCAGCGGATCCTCTGGAAACACCATATATTTT. Translation gives CASSPSGSSGNTIYF.

This sequence joins TRBV30 and TRBJ2-5, with D perhaps assigned TRBD1 or TRBD2 (5 bases each). The CDR3 runs 13 residues. Trimming stripped 0 bases from V and 5 bases from J, with 10 bases between. The germline V gene has CDR1 GTSNPN and CDR2 SVGIG (reference sequence). The chain's CDR3 is CAWSVIREETQYF. CDR3 bases: TGTGCCTGGAGTGTCATCAGGGAGGAGACCCAGTACTTC.

The V call is TRBV7-8, the J call TRBJ2-5, with D perhaps matching TRBD2 (6 bases). V was pared by 5 bases and J by 5 bases, with 12 bases between. The CDR3 loop spans 13 amino acids. Germline V CDR1 and CDR2: SGHVS, FQNEAQ. The CDR3 region is CASSLGAGETQYF. The CDR3 bases are TGTGCCAGCAGCCTGGGCGCGGGGGAGACCCAGTACTTC.

This sequence joins TRBV29-1 and TRBJ1-2; no clear D gene. Looked up from germline, CDR1 is SQVTM and CDR2 is ANQGSEA. The CDR3 runs 12 residues. The ends were cut back, 4 bases at V and 4 bases at J, with 10 bases in the middle. Here the CDR3 DNA reads TGCAGCGTTGTAGGCAGGCCCTATGGCTACACCTTC. Protein sequence: CSVVGRPYGYTF.

The rearrangement links TRBV19 to TRBJ2-7; D possibly matches TRBD1 or TRBD2 (5 bases each). With 1 base removed from V and 6 bases from J, the gap between germline ends came to 10 bases. Germline V gene lookup returns CDR1 LNHDA and CDR2 SQIVND (reference sequence). This CDR3 contains 13 residues. This CDR3 reads CASSIARGSEQYF. DNA of the CDR3: TGTGCCAGTAGTATAGCGAGGGGAAGCGAGCAGTACTTC.

The genes are TRBV5-1 and TRBJ2-5; possibly TRBD2 for D (6 bases). Germline CDR1 reads SGHRS; CDR2 reads YFSETQ. This CDR3 has 14 residues. With 0 bases removed from V and 2 bases from J, the gap between germline ends came to 8 bases. The CDR3 sequence is CASSLGTTQETQYF. For the CDR3, the DNA is TGCGCCAGCAGCTTGGGGACTACGCAAGAGACCCAGTACTTC.

This chain links TRBV11-2 with TRBJ2-3; TRBD1 aligns across 9 bases. V was clipped by 3 bases and J by 3 bases; unmatched bases: 4. Germline assignment: CDR1 SGHAT and CDR2 FQNNGV. There are 15 residues in the CDR3. The CDR3 sequence is CASSFGTGRTDTQYF. In DNA, the CDR3 is TGTGCCAGCAGCTTCGGGACAGGGAGGACAGATACGCAGTATTTT.

The chain's CDR3 is CASSALTGGEQYF. CDR3 nucleotides: TGTGCCAGCAGCGCCCTCACAGGGGGGGAGCAGTACTTC. The chain uses TRBV7-8 and TRBJ2-7, with 8 bases identical to TRBD1. The J segment lost 7 bases and the V segment lost 5 bases, leaving 7 bases of the junction unmatched. The CDR3 is 13 amino acids. The V gene's germline CDR1 is SGHVS and CDR2 FQNEAQ.

The chain employs TRBV6-5 and TRBJ2-2, with D perhaps TRBD2 (6 bases). Germline lookup yields CDR1 MNHEY and CDR2 SVGAGI. V lost 2 bases to trimming and J lost 0 bases, with 10 bases between them. The CDR3 totals 16 residues. CDR3 region: CASSYLARANTGELFF. In nucleotides, the CDR3 is TGTGCCAGCAGTTACCTAGCGAGGGCGAACACCGGGGAGCTGTTTTTT.

The chain employs TRBV11-3 and TRBJ2-1; D is perhaps TRBD1 or TRBD2 (7 bases each). The CDR3 is 17 amino acids. Trimming left V 5 bases short and J 1 base short, with 18 bases between. Germline V lookup: CDR1 SGHNT, CDR2 YENEEA. CDR3 sequence reads: CASSPRGGAGSYNEQFF. The CDR3 nucleotides read TGTGCCAGCAGCCCCAGGGGGGGGGCTGGGTCCTACAATGAGCAGTTCTTC.

The CDR3 DNA follows: TGTGCCAGCAGCTTAGTCGGGGGAGAACAGCCCCAGCATTTT. This translates into CASSLVGGEQPQHF. This chain connects TRBV7-8 to TRBJ1-5, with TRBD1 as a possible D gene (5 bases). CDR3 size: 14 residues. V was shortened by 1 base and J by 7 bases, with 11 bases between the two germline ends. The germline gives CDR1 SGHVS, CDR2 FQNEAQ. Complete variable domain (other parts from reference TRBV7-8 and TRBJ1-5): GAGVSQSPRYKVAKRGQDVALRCDPISGHVSLFWYQQALGQGPEFLTYFQNEAQLDKSGLPSDRFFAERPEGSVSTLKIQRTQQEDSAVYLCASSLVGGEQPQHFGDGTRLSIL.

This clone was seen more than once but under ten times. The CDR3 bases are TGTGCCAGCAGTTTAAAAGGGGGTTACGAGCAGTACTTC. This translates into CASSLKGGYEQYF. This sequence joins TRBV27 and TRBJ2-7; a possible D gene is TRBD1 (6 bases). Germline CDR1 reads MNHEY; CDR2 reads SMNVEV (reference sequence). The CDR3 spans 13 residues. V lost 2 bases and J lost 4, with 9 bases in between.

The chain links TRBV25-1 to TRBJ1-2; tentative D call: TRBD1 (6 bases). This CDR3 region has 13 residues. V was pared by 5 bases and J by 8 bases, with 15 bases between. CDR1 MGHDK and CDR2 SYGVNS come from the germline V gene. This chain's CDR3 is CASSFTGWLGYTF. The CDR3 coding sequence is TGTGCCAGCAGTTTTACAGGGTGGTTGGGCTACACCTTC.

The chain uses TRBV5-1 and TRBJ1-4; D remains unclear. Per the germline V gene, CDR1 is SGHRS and CDR2 is YFSETQ. The length of the CDR3 is 14 residues. The V gene lost 0 bases and the J gene lost 2 bases, with 5 bases spanning the gap. The CDR3 DNA sequence: TGCGCCAGCAGCTTGGACACCACTAATGAAAAACTGTTTTTT. Amino acids: CASSLDTTNEKLFF.

The chain employs TRBV19 and TRBJ1-2; TRBD1 aligns across 7 bases. The CDR3 runs 14 residues. Germline V gives CDR1 LNHDA, CDR2 SQIVND (reference sequence). V lost 5 bases and J lost 4; bases outside the gene matches: 7. The CDR3 region is CASSGRGRVYGYTF. CDR3 bases: TGTGCCAGTAGTGGAAGGGGGCGCGTCTATGGCTACACCTTC.

The chain joins TRBV7-9 to TRBJ2-1; weak D call: TRBD1 (6 bases). The CDR3 sequence is 15 residues long. The ends were cut back, 1 base at V and 2 bases at J, with 9 bases in the middle. CDR1 is SEHNR and CDR2 is FQNEAQ in the germline V gene (reference sequence). The CDR3: CASSLGRDTYNEQFF. CDR3 sequence (DNA): TGTGCCAGCAGCTTAGGTAGGGACACCTACAATGAGCAGTTCTTC.

The chain links TRBV7-2 to TRBJ2-7, with 8 bases matching TRBD1. The CDR3 runs 16 residues. Germline CDR1 and CDR2: SGHTA and FQGNSA. V lost 0 bases, J lost 2 bases, and 6 bases stayed unmatched. In DNA form, the CDR3 reads TGTGCCAGCAGCTTAGCTGGACAGGGTGTCACCTACGAGCAGTACTTC. Translation gives CASSLAGQGVTYEQYF.

The rearrangement links TRBV28 to TRBJ2-2, with D hard to call. The germline CDR1 and CDR2 sequences are MDHEN and SYDVKM. The CDR3 contains 10 residues. The V gene lost 8 bases and the J gene lost 7 bases, with 5 bases spanning the gap. CDR3 sequence reads: CASGGGELFF. CDR3 coding DNA: TGTGCCAGCGGCGGCGGGGAGCTGTTTTTT.